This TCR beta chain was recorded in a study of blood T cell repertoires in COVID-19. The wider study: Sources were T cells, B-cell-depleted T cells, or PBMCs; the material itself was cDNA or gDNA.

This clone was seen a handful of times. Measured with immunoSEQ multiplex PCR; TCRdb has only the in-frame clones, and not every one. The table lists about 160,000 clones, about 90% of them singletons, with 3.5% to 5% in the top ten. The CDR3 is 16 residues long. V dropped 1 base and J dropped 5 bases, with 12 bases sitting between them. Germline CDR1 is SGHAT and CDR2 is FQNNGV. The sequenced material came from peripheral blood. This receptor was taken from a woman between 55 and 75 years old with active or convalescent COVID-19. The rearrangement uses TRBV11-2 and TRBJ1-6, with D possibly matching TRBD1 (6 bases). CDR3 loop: CASSLGGGRNNSPLHF. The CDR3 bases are TGTGCCAGCAGCTTAGGGGGGGGGCGCAATAATTCACCCCTCCACTTT.